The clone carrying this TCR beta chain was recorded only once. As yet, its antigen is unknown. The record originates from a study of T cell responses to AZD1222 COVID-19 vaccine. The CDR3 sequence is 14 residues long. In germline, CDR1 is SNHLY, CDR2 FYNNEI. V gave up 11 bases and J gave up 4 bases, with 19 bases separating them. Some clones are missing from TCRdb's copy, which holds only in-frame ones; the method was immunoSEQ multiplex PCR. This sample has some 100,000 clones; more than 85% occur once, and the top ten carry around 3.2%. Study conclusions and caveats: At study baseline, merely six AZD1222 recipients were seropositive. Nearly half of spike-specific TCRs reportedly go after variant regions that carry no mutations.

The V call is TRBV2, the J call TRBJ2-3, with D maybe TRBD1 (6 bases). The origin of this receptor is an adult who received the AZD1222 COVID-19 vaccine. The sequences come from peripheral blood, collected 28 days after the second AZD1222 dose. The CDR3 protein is CAAWLDRQADTQYF. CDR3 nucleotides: TGTGCCGCCTGGTTGGACAGACAGGCAGATACGCAGTATTTT.